A selection of T cell receptor beta chains follows, all from one sample in a study of T cell responses to AZD1222 COVID-19 vaccine. Using immunoSEQ multiplex PCR, the repertoire was profiled, and TCRdb retains in-frame clones only, with some absent. Here the sample spans roughly 150,000 clones, almost 95% being singletons. The starting material was peripheral blood, obtained on day 0 of AZD1222 vaccination. The receptor source for this set is an adult in good health. Each CDR3 is given with its conserved first and last residue. The D gene is left open where the match is weak. For some rows the clone size is stated as once, few or many, or as a class when expanded; others skip it.

v_gene,abundance,d_gene,j_gene,CDR3aa,CDR3nt
TRBV2,few,.,TRBJ2-7,CASSSHLSYEQYF,TGTGCCAGCAGCTCACACCTCTCCTACGAGCAGTACTTC
TRBV9,.,.,TRBJ1-3,CASSVAGGNTIYF,TGTGCCAGCAGCGTAGCTGGGGGAAACACCATATATTTT
TRBV3-1/TRBV3-2,.,.,TRBJ1-1,CASSQDFRGTTEAFF,TGTGCCAGCAGCCAAGATTTTCGGGGGACCACTGAAGCTTTCTTT
TRBV7-9,.,.,TRBJ2-1,CASSLALANEQFF,TGTGCCAGCAGCTTAGCGCTAGCGAATGAGCAGTTCTTC
TRBV3-1/TRBV3-2,.,.,TRBJ2-3,CASSQVLGKDTQYF,TGTGCCAGCAGCCAAGTGTTGGGGAAGGATACGCAGTATTTT
TRBV7-6,.,TRBD1,TRBJ1-4,CASSLGRTGKLFF,TGTGCCAGCAGCTTGGGGAGGACAGGGAAACTGTTTTTT
TRBV30,.,TRBD2,TRBJ2-1,CAWSVRGGRRNNEQFF,TGTGCCTGGAGTGTACGAGGCGGGAGAAGGAACAATGAGCAGTTCTTC
TRBV3-1/TRBV3-2,.,TRBD2,TRBJ2-2,CASSLLTSGGHTGELFF,TGTGCCAGCAGCCTCCTGACTAGCGGGGGCCACACCGGGGAGCTGTTTTTT
TRBV6-6,.,.,TRBJ2-2,CASSPSGVRSGTGELFF,TGTGCCAGCAGTCCTTCGGGGGTCCGGTCGGGCACCGGGGAGCTGTTTTTT
TRBV5-1,.,.,TRBJ1-1,CASSLTRFAAGNLNTEAFF,TGCGCCAGCAGCCTGACAAGATTCGCGGCCGGCAACCTGAACACTGAAGCTTTCTTT
TRBV25-1,.,.,TRBJ2-1,CASRNRDSPLFEQFF,TGTGCCAGCAGAAACCGGGACTCTCCGTTGTTTGAGCAGTTCTTC
TRBV5-5,once,.,TRBJ1-5,CASSAQAGVSNQPQHF,TGTGCCAGCAGCGCCCAGGCGGGGGTTAGCAATCAGCCCCAGCATTTT
TRBV9,.,TRBD1,TRBJ2-7,CASSAQGYEQYF,TGTGCCAGCAGCGCACAGGGGTACGAGCAGTACTTC
TRBV6-1,.,.,TRBJ2-1,CASSEAGVQFF,TGTGCCAGCAGTGAAGCGGGAGTGCAGTTCTTC
TRBV7-6,.,.,TRBJ2-2,CASSSPTVRTGELFF,TGTGCCAGCAGTTCCCCAACCGTAAGGACCGGGGAGCTGTTTTTT
TRBV12-3/TRBV12-4,.,.,TRBJ1-2,CASSLRDNYGYTF,TGTGCCAGCAGTTTAAGGGATAACTATGGCTACACCTTC
TRBV6-4,.,TRBD1,TRBJ1-2,CASSAESGQGVGYTF,TGTGCCAGCAGTGCGGAATCGGGACAGGGAGTCGGCTACACCTTC
TRBV24-1,.,TRBD2,TRBJ2-1,CATSDWTSGSLYNEQFF,TGTGCCACCAGTGATTGGACTAGCGGGAGTTTGTACAATGAGCAGTTCTTC
TRBV4-2,.,TRBD2,TRBJ2-3,CASSLQPLAGGASSTYTQYF,TGTGCCAGCAGCCTCCAACCACTAGCGGGGGGCGCCTCTAGCACATATACGCAGTATTTT
TRBV28,few,TRBD1,TRBJ2-3,CASRMDRGIHGTDTQYF,TGTGCCAGCAGGATGGACAGGGGGATCCATGGCACAGATACGCAGTATTTT
TRBV5-8,.,TRBD1,TRBJ2-5,CASSRGTGERETQYF,TGTGCCAGCAGCCGGGGGACAGGGGAGAGGGAGACCCAGTACTTC
TRBV28,.,.,TRBJ1-5,CASSPEPWGNQPQHF,TGTGCCAGCAGTCCTGAACCTTGGGGGAATCAGCCCCAGCATTTT
TRBV19,.,.,TRBJ1-5,CASSSYPGQPQHF,TGTGCCAGTAGCTCTTACCCGGGGCAGCCCCAGCATTTT
TRBV30,.,.,TRBJ2-7,CAWSLGLRGEQYF,TGTGCCTGGAGTCTAGGCCTCCGGGGCGAGCAGTACTTC
TRBV27,.,.,TRBJ2-1,CASSQQLTYNEQFF,TGTGCCAGCAGTCAACAGCTGACCTACAATGAGCAGTTCTTC
TRBV2,.,.,TRBJ1-1,CAGRGRAGNTEAFF,TGTGCCGGCCGGGGTCGGGCAGGGAACACTGAAGCTTTCTTT
TRBV7-3,.,.,TRBJ2-6,CASSPGVGANVLTF,TGTGCCAGCAGCCCAGGGGTTGGGGCCAACGTCCTGACTTTC
TRBV7-9,few,.,TRBJ2-7,CASSSSGLGGYEQYF,TGTGCCAGCAGCTCGTCGGGTCTTGGGGGCTACGAGCAGTACTTC
TRBV7-2,.,TRBD1,TRBJ1-6,CASSPWRDRAYNSPLHF,TGTGCCAGCAGCCCCTGGCGGGACAGGGCCTATAATTCACCCCTCCACTTT
TRBV6-5,.,.,TRBJ2-7,CASSYSGTGSYEQYF,TGTGCCAGCAGTTACTCAGGGACGGGCTCCTACGAGCAGTACTTC
TRBV10-3,.,TRBD1,TRBJ1-2,CAIRGTDLNYGYTF,TGTGCCATCAGGGGGACAGATCTTAACTATGGCTACACCTTC
TRBV6-5,once,TRBD1,TRBJ1-1,CASSLTGGTNTEAFF,TGTGCCAGCAGCCTGACAGGGGGCACCAACACTGAAGCTTTCTTT
TRBV5-1,.,.,TRBJ1-3,CASSLGQGGAGNTIYF,TGCGCCAGCAGCTTGGGTCAGGGAGGAGCTGGAAACACCATATATTTT
TRBV7-6,.,TRBD2,TRBJ2-5,CASSLEAGAGETQYF,TGTGCCAGCAGCTTAGAGGCGGGAGCGGGCGAGACCCAGTACTTC
TRBV4-1,.,.,TRBJ1-2,CASSQDPLGANRANYGYTF,TGCGCCAGCAGCCAAGATCCACTTGGGGCCAACAGGGCTAACTATGGCTACACCTTC
TRBV27,.,TRBD2,TRBJ2-1,CASAKPGGRDNEQFF,TGTGCCAGCGCCAAACCGGGGGGTAGGGACAATGAGCAGTTCTTC
TRBV6-5,.,.,TRBJ1-3,CASFAPSSGNTIYF,TGTGCCAGCTTCGCGCCGAGCTCTGGAAACACCATATATTTT
TRBV25-1,.,.,TRBJ2-6,CASAINSRGANVLTF,TGTGCCAGCGCTATAAACTCAAGGGGGGCCAACGTCCTGACTTTC
TRBV7-9,.,.,TRBJ2-7,CASSLAGNYEQYF,TGTGCCAGCAGCTTAGCAGGTAACTACGAGCAGTACTTC
TRBV7-8,.,.,TRBJ2-2,CASSLVLGNTGELFF,TGTGCCAGCAGCTTAGTCCTCGGGAACACCGGGGAGCTGTTTTTT
TRBV2,.,.,TRBJ1-6,CASREGKYNSPLHF,TGTGCCAGTCGGGAGGGCAAATATAATTCACCCCTCCACTTT
TRBV4-1,.,.,TRBJ1-3,CASSQDIAGGNTIYF,TGCGCCAGCAGCCAAGATATCGCAGGTGGAAACACCATATATTTT
TRBV3-1/TRBV3-2,.,.,TRBJ2-2,CASSLQTGELFF,TGTGCCAGCAGCCTCCAGACCGGGGAGCTGTTTTTT
TRBV12-3/TRBV12-4,.,.,TRBJ1-1,CASSLGTNTEAFF,TGTGCCAGCAGTTTAGGCACGAACACTGAAGCTTTCTTT
TRBV19,.,.,TRBJ1-5,CASSLQGYSNQPQHF,TGTGCCAGTAGTCTTCAGGGGTATAGCAATCAGCCCCAGCATTTT
TRBV9,.,TRBD1,TRBJ1-6,CASSVSGQGASPLHF,TGTGCCAGCAGCGTATCCGGACAGGGAGCTTCACCCCTCCACTTT
TRBV9,.,.,TRBJ2-6,CASSVDWSGANVLTF,TGTGCCAGCAGCGTAGACTGGTCTGGGGCCAACGTCCTGACTTTC
TRBV18,.,TRBD2,TRBJ2-7,CASSPLGTGGYEQYF,TGTGCCAGCTCACCACTGGGGACGGGGGGCTACGAGCAGTACTTC
TRBV18,.,.,TRBJ2-2,CASSQGQTGELFF,TGTGCCAGCTCACAGGGTCAAACCGGGGAGCTGTTTTTT
TRBV6-5,.,TRBD1,TRBJ2-4,CASSYVGGPNIQYF,TGTGCCAGCAGTTACGTAGGGGGCCCAAACATTCAGTACTTC
TRBV3-1/TRBV3-2,.,TRBD1,TRBJ1-2,CASSRQGSYGYTF,TGTGCCAGCAGCCGACAGGGATCCTATGGCTACACCTTC
TRBV7-9,.,.,TRBJ1-5,CASSSRVGNQPQHF,TGTGCCAGCAGTAGCAGGGTGGGCAATCAGCCCCAGCATTTT
TRBV18,.,.,TRBJ1-1,CASLAGKQTEAFF,TGTGCCAGTTTAGCGGGTAAACAAACTGAAGCTTTCTTT
TRBV2,.,TRBD1,TRBJ2-3,CASSVRDRAGDTQYF,TGTGCCAGCAGTGTTCGGGACAGGGCGGGAGATACGCAGTATTTT
TRBV27,.,.,TRBJ1-6,CASSLAGSAGSPLHF,TGTGCCAGCAGTTTGGCGGGCTCTGCTGGTTCACCCCTCCACTTT
TRBV15,.,.,TRBJ1-1,CATSRENLRGAGPEAFF,TGTGCCACCAGCAGGGAAAACCTTCGGGGGGCCGGTCCTGAAGCTTTCTTT
TRBV5-4,few,TRBD1,TRBJ2-1,CASSPDRVLYNEQFF,TGTGCCAGCAGCCCGGACAGGGTTCTTTACAATGAGCAGTTCTTC
TRBV7-2,.,TRBD1,TRBJ2-7,CASSQRQGANEQYF,TGTGCCAGCAGCCAACGACAGGGGGCAAACGAGCAGTACTTC
TRBV2,.,TRBD2,TRBJ2-3,CASSEGTSGRNTQYF,TGTGCCAGCAGTGAAGGGACTAGCGGGAGAAATACGCAGTATTTT
TRBV2,.,TRBD1,TRBJ2-2,CASSRQGVNTGELFF,TGTGCCAGCAGTAGACAGGGGGTTAACACCGGGGAGCTGTTTTTT